Sequencing of this T cell receptor beta chain was carried out in a study of OX40 agonist ivuxolimab in advanced cancers. Broader study findings: In the 0.1 to 3.0 mg/kg range, CD4+ and CD8+ blood T cells had expanded clonally by week 6. Partial responders dosed at 0.1-3.0 mg/kg displayed clonal expansion ranking among the lowest.

This clone came up a few times. What it binds is not known. The assay was immunoSEQ multiplex PCR, and TCRdb's table has in-frame clones only and misses some. This table holds tens of thousands of clones, 88% found once. The CDR3 length is 13 residues. CDR1 is MNHNS, CDR2 SASEGT, per germline. Trimming took off 2 bases at V and 11 bases at J, with 13 bases between the two ends. This material consisted of CD4+ or CD8+ T cells sorted from blood, taken in a trial of the OX40 agonist ivuxolimab. This TCR came from an adult with an advanced solid tumor such as melanoma, head and neck, liver or kidney cancer. This sequence joins TRBV6-1 and TRBJ1-5; D is ambiguous. The DNA for the CDR3 is TGTGCCAGCAGTGAAAGTATGGGTCAAGCCCAGCATTTT. Encoded protein: CASSESMGQAQHF.